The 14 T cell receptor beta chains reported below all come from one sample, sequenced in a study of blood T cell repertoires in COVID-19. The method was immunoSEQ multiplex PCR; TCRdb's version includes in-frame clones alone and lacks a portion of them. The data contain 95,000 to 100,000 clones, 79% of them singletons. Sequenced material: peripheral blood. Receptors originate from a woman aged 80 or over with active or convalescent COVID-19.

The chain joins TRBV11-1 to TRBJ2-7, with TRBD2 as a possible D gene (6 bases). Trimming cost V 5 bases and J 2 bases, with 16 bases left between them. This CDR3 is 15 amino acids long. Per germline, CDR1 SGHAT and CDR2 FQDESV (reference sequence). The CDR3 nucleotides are TGTGCCAGCAGCCTCCACACCGGGGGTACCTACGAGCAGTACTTC. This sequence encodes CASSLHTGGTYEQYF.

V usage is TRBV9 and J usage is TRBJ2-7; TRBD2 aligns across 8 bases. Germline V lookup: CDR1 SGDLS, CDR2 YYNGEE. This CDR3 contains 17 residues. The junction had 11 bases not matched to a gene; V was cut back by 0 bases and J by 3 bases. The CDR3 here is CASSVGSSAGAFYEQYF. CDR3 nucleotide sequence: TGTGCCAGCAGCGTAGGAAGTTCAGCGGGAGCCTTCTACGAGCAGTACTTC.

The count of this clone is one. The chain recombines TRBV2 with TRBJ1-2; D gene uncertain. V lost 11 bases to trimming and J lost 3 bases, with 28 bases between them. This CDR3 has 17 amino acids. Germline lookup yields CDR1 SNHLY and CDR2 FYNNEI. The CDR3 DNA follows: TGTGCCGGTATCTACCCCGAGCCAGAGGCCACGCACTATGGCTACACCTTC. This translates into CAGIYPEPEATHYGYTF.

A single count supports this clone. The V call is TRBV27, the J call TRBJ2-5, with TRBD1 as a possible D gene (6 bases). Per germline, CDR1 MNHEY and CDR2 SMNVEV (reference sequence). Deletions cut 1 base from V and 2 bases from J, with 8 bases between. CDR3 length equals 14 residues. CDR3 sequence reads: CASSLLGTQETQYF. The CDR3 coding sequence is TGTGCCAGCAGTTTATTGGGGACACAAGAGACCCAGTACTTC.

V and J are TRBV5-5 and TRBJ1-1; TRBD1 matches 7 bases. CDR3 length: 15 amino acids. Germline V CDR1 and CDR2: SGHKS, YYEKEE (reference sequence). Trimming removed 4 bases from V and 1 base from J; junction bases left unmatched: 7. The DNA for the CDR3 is TGTGCCAGCAGCGAAAGACAGGGAGGGAACACTGAAGCTTTCTTT. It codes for CASSERQGGNTEAFF.

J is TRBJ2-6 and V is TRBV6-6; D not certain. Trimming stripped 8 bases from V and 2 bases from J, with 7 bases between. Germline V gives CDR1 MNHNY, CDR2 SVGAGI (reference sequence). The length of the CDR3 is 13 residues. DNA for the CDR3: TGTGCCAGCTTGGCTCCTGGGGCCAACGTCCTGACTTTC. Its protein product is CASLAPGANVLTF.

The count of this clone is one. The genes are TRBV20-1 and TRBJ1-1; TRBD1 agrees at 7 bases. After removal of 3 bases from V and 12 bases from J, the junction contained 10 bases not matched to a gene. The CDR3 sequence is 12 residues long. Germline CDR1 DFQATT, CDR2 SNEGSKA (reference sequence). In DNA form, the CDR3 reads TGCAGTGCTAGTAAAAGGCAGGGGGGAACTTTCTTT. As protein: CSASKRQGGTFF.

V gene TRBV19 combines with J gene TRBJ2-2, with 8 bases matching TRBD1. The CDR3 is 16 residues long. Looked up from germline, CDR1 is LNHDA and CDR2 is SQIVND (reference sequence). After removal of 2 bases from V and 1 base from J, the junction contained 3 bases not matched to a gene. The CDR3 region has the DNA TGTGCCAGTAGTATATCCGGGACAGGGAACACCGGGGAGCTGTTTTTT. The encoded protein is CASSISGTGNTGELFF.

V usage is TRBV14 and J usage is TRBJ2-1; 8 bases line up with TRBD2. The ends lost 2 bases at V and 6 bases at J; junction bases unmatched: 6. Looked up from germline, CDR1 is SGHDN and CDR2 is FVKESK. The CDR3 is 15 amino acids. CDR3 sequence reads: CASSQSGGAGNEQFF. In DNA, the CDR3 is TGTGCCAGCAGCCAAAGCGGGGGCGCGGGCAATGAGCAGTTCTTC.

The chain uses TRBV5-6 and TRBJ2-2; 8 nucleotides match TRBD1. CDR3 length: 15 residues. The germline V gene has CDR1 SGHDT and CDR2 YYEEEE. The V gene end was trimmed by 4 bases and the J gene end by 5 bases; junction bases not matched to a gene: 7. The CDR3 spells CASSPGTGVTGELFF. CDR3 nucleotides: TGTGCCAGCAGCCCCGGGACAGGAGTAACCGGGGAGCTGTTTTTT.

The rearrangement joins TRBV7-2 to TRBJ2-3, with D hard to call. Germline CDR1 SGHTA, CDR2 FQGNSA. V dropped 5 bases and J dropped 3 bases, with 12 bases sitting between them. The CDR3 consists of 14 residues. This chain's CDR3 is CASSLVQVTDTQYF. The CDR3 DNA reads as TGTGCCAGCAGCCTCGTTCAGGTGACAGATACGCAGTATTTT.

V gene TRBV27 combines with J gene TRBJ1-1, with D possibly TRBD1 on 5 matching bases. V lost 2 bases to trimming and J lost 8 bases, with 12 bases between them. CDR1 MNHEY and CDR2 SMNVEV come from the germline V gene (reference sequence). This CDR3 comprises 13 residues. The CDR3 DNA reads TGTGCCAGCAGTTTAAGAGGCTACAGGGAAGCTTTCTTT. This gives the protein CASSLRGYREAFF.

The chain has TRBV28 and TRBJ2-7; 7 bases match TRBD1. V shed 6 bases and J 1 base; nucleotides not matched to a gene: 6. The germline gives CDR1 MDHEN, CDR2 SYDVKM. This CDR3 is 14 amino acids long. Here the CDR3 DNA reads TGTGCCAGCAGAGGGGGCGACCGATCCTACGAGCAGTACTTC. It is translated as CASRGGDRSYEQYF.

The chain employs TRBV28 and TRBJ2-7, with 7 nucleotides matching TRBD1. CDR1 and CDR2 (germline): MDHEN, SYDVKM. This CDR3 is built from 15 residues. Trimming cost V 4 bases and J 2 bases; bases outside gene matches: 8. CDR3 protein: CASSSRQGNAYEQYF. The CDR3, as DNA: TGTGCCAGCAGTTCCCGACAGGGAAATGCCTACGAGCAGTACTTC.